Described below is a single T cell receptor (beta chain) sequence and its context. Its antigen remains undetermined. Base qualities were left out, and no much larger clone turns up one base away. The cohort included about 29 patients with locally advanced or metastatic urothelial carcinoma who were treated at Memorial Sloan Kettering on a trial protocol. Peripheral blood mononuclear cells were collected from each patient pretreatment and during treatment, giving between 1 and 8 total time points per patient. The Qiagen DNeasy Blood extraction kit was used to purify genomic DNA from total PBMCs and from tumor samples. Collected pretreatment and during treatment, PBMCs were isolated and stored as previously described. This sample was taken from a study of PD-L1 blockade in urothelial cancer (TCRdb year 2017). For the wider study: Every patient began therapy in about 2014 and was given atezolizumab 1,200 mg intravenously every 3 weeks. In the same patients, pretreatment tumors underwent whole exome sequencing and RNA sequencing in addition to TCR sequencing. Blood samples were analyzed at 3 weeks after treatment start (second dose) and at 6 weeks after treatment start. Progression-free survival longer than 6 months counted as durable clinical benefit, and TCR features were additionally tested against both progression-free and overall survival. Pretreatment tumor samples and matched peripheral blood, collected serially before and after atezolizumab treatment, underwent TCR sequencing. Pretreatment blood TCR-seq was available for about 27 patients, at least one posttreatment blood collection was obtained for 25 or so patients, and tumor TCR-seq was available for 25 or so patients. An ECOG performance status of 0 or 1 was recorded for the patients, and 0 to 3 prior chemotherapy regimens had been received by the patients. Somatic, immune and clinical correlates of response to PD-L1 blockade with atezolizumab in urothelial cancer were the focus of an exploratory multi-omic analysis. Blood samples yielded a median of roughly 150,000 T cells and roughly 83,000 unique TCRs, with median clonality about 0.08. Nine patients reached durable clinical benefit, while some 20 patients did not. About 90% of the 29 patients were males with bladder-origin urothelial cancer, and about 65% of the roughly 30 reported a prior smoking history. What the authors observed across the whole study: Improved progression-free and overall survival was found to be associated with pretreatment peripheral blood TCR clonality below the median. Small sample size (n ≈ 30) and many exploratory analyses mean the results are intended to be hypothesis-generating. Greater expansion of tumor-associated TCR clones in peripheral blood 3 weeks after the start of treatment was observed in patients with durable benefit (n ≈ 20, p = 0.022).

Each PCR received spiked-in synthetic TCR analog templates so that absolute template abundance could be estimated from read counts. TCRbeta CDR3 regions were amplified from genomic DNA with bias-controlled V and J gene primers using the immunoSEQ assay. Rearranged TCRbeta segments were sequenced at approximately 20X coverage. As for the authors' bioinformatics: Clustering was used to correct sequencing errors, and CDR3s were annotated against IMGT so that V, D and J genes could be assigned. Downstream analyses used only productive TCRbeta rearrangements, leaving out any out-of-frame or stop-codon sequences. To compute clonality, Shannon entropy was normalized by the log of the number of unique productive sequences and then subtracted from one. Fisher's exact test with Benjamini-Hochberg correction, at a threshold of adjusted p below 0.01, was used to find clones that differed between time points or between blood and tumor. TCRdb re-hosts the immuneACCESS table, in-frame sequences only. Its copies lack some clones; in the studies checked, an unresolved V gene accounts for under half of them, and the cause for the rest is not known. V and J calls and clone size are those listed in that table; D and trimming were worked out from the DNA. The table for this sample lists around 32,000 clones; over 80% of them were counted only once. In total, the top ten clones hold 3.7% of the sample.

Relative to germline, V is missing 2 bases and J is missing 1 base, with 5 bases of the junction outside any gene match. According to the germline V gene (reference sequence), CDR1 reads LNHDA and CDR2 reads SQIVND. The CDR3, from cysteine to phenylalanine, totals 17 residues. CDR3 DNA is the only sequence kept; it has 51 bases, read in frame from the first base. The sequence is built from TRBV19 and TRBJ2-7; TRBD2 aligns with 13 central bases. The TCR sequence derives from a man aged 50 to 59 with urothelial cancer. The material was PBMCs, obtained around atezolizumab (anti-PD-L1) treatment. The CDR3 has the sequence CASSINRGLAGSYEQYF. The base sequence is TGTGCCAGTAGTATAAACAGGGGACTAGCGGGATCCTACGAGCAGTACTTC.